Below are 15 T cell receptor beta chains sequenced from a single sample in a study of vaccination effects on CD4 cells after COVID-19. With approximately 9 days of culture completed, CD4+ T cells were isolated. Some clones are missing from TCRdb's copy, which holds only in-frame ones; the method was immunoSEQ multiplex PCR. The data show about 64,000 clones, 72% seen once. These receptors are not linked to any known antigen. The starting material was CD4+ T cells from PBMCs cultured without peptide, obtained before COVID-19 vaccination. The receptor source for this set is a human donor who had a prior SARS-CoV-2 infection.

CDR3 sequence reads: CASILAGQETQYF. The CDR3 DNA reads as TGTGCCAGTATACTAGCGGGTCAAGAGACCCAGTACTTC. The V call is TRBV6-5, the J call TRBJ2-5; TRBD2 aligns across 9 bases. Germline values: CDR1 MNHEY, CDR2 SVGAGI. The V segment lost 9 bases and the J segment 2 bases; nucleotides outside the gene matches: 4. CDR3 length: 13 residues.

This clone occurred once. The genes are TRBV4-3 and TRBJ2-3, with D maybe TRBD2 (6 bases). The CDR3 has 16 residues. With 3 bases removed from V and 4 bases from J, the gap between germline ends came to 17 bases. Germline values: CDR1 LGHNA, CDR2 YSLEER. The DNA of the CDR3 is TGCGCCAGCAGCCAGGATTGGCGGAGGGCGGCAGATACGCAGTATTTT. Its translation: CASSQDWRRAADTQYF.

The rearrangement joins TRBV29-1 to TRBJ2-1, with a weak D call TRBD2 (7 bases). V was shortened by 4 bases and J by 10 bases, with 17 bases between the two germline ends. This CDR3 is 13 amino acids long. CDR1 is SQVTM and CDR2 is ANQGSEA in the germline V gene. The CDR3 bases are TGCAGCGTTGCGCCCCGGGGGGCTCAGGAGCAGTTCTTC. Protein product: CSVAPRGAQEQFF.

V and J are TRBV14 and TRBJ2-5; a possible D gene is TRBD2 (6 bases). V was shortened by 4 bases and J by 7 bases, with 19 bases between the two germline ends. CDR3 size: 15 residues. CDR1 and CDR2 from the germline V gene are SGHDN and FVKESK. As DNA, the CDR3 is TGTGCCAGCAGCCCCCAGTTAGGCGGGGCGGGGACCCAGTACTTC. As protein: CASSPQLGGAGTQYF.

This rearrangement joins TRBV2 to TRBJ2-1; D possibly corresponds to TRBD2 (5 bases). The germline V gene encodes CDR1 SNHLY and CDR2 FYNNEI. The CDR3 has 14 amino acids. Trimming removed 4 bases from V and 7 bases from J, with 14 bases in between. This chain's CDR3 is CASSGGRGRNEQFF. The CDR3 DNA reads as TGTGCCAGCAGTGGCGGACGGGGAAGAAATGAGCAGTTCTTC.

This clone was picked up a small number of times. The V gene is TRBV12-3 or TRBV12-4, the J gene TRBJ1-1; D is uncertain. The CDR3 length is 13 residues. V was clipped by 6 bases and J by 2 bases, with 10 bases between them. CDR3 DNA: TGTGCCAGCAGAAGGGTCCCTAACACTGAAGCTTTCTTT. Encoded protein: CASRRVPNTEAFF.

This clone showed up just once. This chain uses TRBV19 with TRBJ2-2; D unresolved. The CDR3 contains 12 residues. Trimming took off 3 bases at V and 6 bases at J, with 5 bases between the two ends. Germline assignment: CDR1 LNHDA and CDR2 SQIVND (reference sequence). CDR3 amino acids: CASSIPAGELFF. CDR3 sequence (DNA): TGTGCCAGTAGTATCCCGGCCGGGGAGCTGTTTTTT.

This clone was seen a few times. J is TRBJ1-6 and V is TRBV11-3, with D unresolved. V was pared by 1 base and J by 3 bases, with 4 bases between. Per the germline V gene, CDR1 is SGHNT and CDR2 is YENEEA. The CDR3 has 14 residues. The CDR3 DNA reads as TGTGCCAGCAGCTTAGTAGGCTATAATTCACCCCTCCACTTT. It is translated as CASSLVGYNSPLHF.

This rearrangement joins TRBV7-9 to TRBJ2-1; unclear D gene. This CDR3 contains 13 residues. V was shortened by 1 base and J by 5 bases, with 6 bases between the two germline ends. Germline values: CDR1 SEHNR, CDR2 FQNEAQ (reference sequence). The CDR3 DNA reads TGTGCCAGCAGCTTAGTATACGACAATGAGCAGTTCTTC. Translated: CASSLVYDNEQFF.

This clone was observed a few times. This sequence joins TRBV6-5 and TRBJ2-7; the D gene is possibly TRBD2 (6 bases). The germline CDR1 and CDR2 sequences are MNHEY and SVGAGI. V lost 7 bases and J 6 bases, leaving 10 bases between the germline ends. This CDR3 is built from 11 residues. This CDR3 reads CASTTGGEQYF. The CDR3 DNA follows: TGTGCCAGCACCACCGGGGGCGAGCAGTACTTC.

The CDR3 here is CASSLMPGDTYEQYF. The DNA of the CDR3 is TGTGCCAGCAGCTTAATGCCGGGGGATACGTACGAGCAGTACTTC. This chain links TRBV11-2 with TRBJ2-7, with TRBD2 as a possible D gene (6 bases). V was cut by 2 bases and J by 4 bases, with 15 bases left in between. Looked up from germline, CDR1 is SGHAT and CDR2 is FQNNGV. This CDR3 contains 15 residues.

This clone has more than one count but fewer than ten. The CDR3 is CASRGQDFQPQHF. CDR3 sequence (DNA): TGTGCCAGCAGGGGACAGGATTTTCAGCCCCAGCATTTT. The gene calls are TRBV12-3 or TRBV12-4 and TRBJ1-5, with TRBD1 matching over 8 bases. V lost 6 bases, J lost 6 bases, and 4 bases stayed unmatched. There are 13 residues in the CDR3.

V gene TRBV7-3 combines with J gene TRBJ1-5; D ambiguous. The V and J ends lost 5 bases and 4 bases respectively, with 9 bases between them. The CDR3 spans 13 residues. Germline V CDR1 and CDR2: SGHTA, FQGTGA. The DNA of the CDR3 is TGTGCCAGCAGCCGGGAGCGAAATCAGCCCCAGCATTTT. Translating gives CASSRERNQPQHF.

V gene TRBV11-3 combines with J gene TRBJ2-5, with TRBD2 matching over 8 bases. The CDR3 spans 13 residues. J gave up 4 bases and V 2 bases, and 0 bases lay outside the gene matches. The germline gives CDR1 SGHNT, CDR2 YENEEA. In nucleotides, the CDR3 is TGTGCCAGCAGCTTACGGGGGGGAGAGACCCAGTACTTC. The encoded protein is CASSLRGGETQYF.

This clone has a single count. The rearrangement joins TRBV18 to TRBJ2-7, with 11 bases aligning to TRBD2. This CDR3 contains 15 residues. The V segment lost 6 bases and the J segment 4 bases; nucleotides outside the gene matches: 8. CDR1 is KGHSH, CDR2 LQKENI, per germline. Here the CDR3 reads CASSLVAGGSYEQYF. The CDR3 DNA is TGTGCCAGCTCCCTGGTAGCGGGAGGGTCGTACGAGCAGTACTTC.